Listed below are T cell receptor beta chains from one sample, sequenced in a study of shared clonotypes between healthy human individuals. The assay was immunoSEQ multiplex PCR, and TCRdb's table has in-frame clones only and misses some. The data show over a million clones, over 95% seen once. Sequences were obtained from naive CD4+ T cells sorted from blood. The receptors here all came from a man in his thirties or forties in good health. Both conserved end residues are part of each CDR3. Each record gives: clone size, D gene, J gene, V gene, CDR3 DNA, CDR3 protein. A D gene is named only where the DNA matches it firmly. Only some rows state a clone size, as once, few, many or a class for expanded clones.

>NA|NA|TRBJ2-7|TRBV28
TGTGCCAGCACCCGAGGTGCCGAGCAGTACTTC
CASTRGAEQYF
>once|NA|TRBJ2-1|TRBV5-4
TGTGCCAGCAGCTTGACAAGAAATGAGCAGTTCTTC
CASSLTRNEQFF
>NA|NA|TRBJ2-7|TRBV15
TGTGCCACCAGCAGAGAACCCGGACAGTCCTACGAGCAGTACTTC
CATSREPGQSYEQYF
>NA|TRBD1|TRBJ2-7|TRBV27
TGTGCCAGCAGTTCCATCGACAGGGGTTTCTACGAGCAGTACTTC
CASSSIDRGFYEQYF
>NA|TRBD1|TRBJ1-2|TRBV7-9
TGTGCCAGCAGCCGGGACAGCAGCTATGGCTACACCTTC
CASSRDSSYGYTF
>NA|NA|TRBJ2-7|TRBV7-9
TGTGCCAGCAGCTTATCCCCCTGGGGAGACTACGAGCAGTACTTC
CASSLSPWGDYEQYF
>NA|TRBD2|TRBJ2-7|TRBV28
TGTGCCAGCAAATCTCTGGGGCTAGCGGGAGAAGGGATCTCCTACGAGCAGTACTTC
CASKSLGLAGEGISYEQYF
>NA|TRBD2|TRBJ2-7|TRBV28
TGTGCCAGCAGTTTAGGACTAGCGGGAGACGAGCAGTACTTC
CASSLGLAGDEQYF
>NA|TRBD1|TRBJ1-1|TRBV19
TGTGCCAGTAGTAAGGACAGGGTTCGTGAAGCTTTCTTT
CASSKDRVREAFF
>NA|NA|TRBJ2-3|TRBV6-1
TGTGCCAGCAGTAAACAGGGACCTACAGATACGCAGTATTTT
CASSKQGPTDTQYF
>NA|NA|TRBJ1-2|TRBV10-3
TGTGCCATCAGTGAGTTGTCAGTCTATGGCTACACCTTC
CAISELSVYGYTF
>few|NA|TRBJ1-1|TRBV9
TGTGCCAGCAGCGTAGGGCCGAACACTGAAGCTTTCTTT
CASSVGPNTEAFF
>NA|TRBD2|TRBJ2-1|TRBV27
TGTGCCAGCAGTAGCCACCCTCCGACTAGCGGGAGGAACAATGAGCAGTTCTTC
CASSSHPPTSGRNNEQFF
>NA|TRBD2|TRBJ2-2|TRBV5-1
TGCGCCAGCAGCCCCCGAGCGGGAGCGGGCACCGGGGAGCTGTTTTTT
CASSPRAGAGTGELFF
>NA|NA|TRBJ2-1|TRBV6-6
TGTGCCAGCCAAGCAGATTACTCCTACAATGAGCAGTTCTTC
CASQADYSYNEQFF
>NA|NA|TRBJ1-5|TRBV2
TGTGCCAGCACTGCAGGGCCCTCGGGGCCCCAGCATTTT
CASTAGPSGPQHF
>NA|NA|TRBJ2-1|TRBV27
TGTGCCAGCAGTTTATTGGGAGCCTCGGACTATAATGAGCAGTTCTTC
CASSLLGASDYNEQFF
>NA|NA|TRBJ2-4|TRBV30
TGTGCCTGGAGCGGTAACATTCAGTACTTC
CAWSGNIQYF
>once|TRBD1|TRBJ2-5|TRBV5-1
TGCGCCAGCAGCCTTTACGACAGGGAGTCTTTTGAGACCCAGTACTTC
CASSLYDRESFETQYF
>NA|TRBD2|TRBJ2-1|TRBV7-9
TGTGCCAGCAGCCTACAACAGTCTAGCGGGGGTCTCACACAGTTCTTC
CASSLQQSSGGLTQFF
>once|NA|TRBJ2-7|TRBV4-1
TGCGCCAGCAGCCACCCCGTAAAACCCTGGGACCCCGGGGAGCAGTACTTC
CASSHPVKPWDPGEQYF
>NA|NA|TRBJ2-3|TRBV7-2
TGTGCCAGCAGCTTAGAACCGCCACCCGGATATACGCAGTATTTT
CASSLEPPPGYTQYF
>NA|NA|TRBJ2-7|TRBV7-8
TGTGCCAGCAGCTTAGCGAGACACTACGAGCAGTACTTC
CASSLARHYEQYF
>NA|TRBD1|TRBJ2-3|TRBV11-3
TGTGCCAGCAGCTTAGATCCCACAGGGGGAACAGATACGCAGTATTTT
CASSLDPTGGTDTQYF
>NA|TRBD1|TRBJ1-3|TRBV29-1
TGCAGCGTTGAGGACAGGGTGAGAACTGGAAACACCATATATTTT
CSVEDRVRTGNTIYF
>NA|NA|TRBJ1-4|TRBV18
TGTGCCAGCTCAGTTACCTCCGGCGGTTCTGAAAAACTGTTTTTT
CASSVTSGGSEKLFF
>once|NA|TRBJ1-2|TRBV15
TGTGCCACCAGCAGAGATAGGTATGGCTACACCTTC
CATSRDRYGYTF
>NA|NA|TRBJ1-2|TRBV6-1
TGTGCCAGCAGTGAAGGAGGTCTCACTGGCTACACCTTC
CASSEGGLTGYTF
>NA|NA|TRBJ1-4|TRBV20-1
TGCAGTGCTACCCCTAATGAAAAACTGTTTTTT
CSATPNEKLFF
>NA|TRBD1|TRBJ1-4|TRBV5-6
TGTGCCAGCAGCATTCGACAGGGGGCCATATTTAATGAAAAACTGTTTTTT
CASSIRQGAIFNEKLFF
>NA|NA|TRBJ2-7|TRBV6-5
TGTGCCAGCAGTTACGACTTAACCTACGAGCAGTACTTC
CASSYDLTYEQYF
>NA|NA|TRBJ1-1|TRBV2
TGTGCCAGCAGGACCGGGACCTCCCTTGAAGCTTTCTTT
CASRTGTSLEAFF
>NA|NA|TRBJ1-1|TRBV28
TGTGCCAGCAGTTTGCGATTAGGCAGGGAAGTAGAAGCTTTCTTT
CASSLRLGREVEAFF
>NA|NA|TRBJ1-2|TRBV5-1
TGCGCCAGCAGCTCTAATGTTGCTGGAAAAGGACAGACATTC
CASSSNVAGKGQTF
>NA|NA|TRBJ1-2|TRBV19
TGTGCCAGTAACGCCTTAGCGGGGGTCCGGCCTAACTATGGCTACACCTTC
CASNALAGVRPNYGYTF
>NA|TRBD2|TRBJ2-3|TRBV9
TGTGCCAGCAGCGTTGGACTAGCGGGAGCCGGGGATCTAGATACGCAGTATTTT
CASSVGLAGAGDLDTQYF
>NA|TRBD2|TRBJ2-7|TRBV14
TGTGCCAGCAGCCTGGGACTAGCTTACGAGCAGTACTTC
CASSLGLAYEQYF
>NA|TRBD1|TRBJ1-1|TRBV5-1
TGCGCCAGCAGCTTGGCCCCAGGGGGCTACACTGAAGCTTTCTTT
CASSLAPGGYTEAFF
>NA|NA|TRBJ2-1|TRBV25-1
TGTGCCAGCAGTGATCCGGGTTCTTACAATGAGCAGTTCTTC
CASSDPGSYNEQFF
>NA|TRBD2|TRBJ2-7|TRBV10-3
TGTGCCATCAGCGATCGTAGCGGGAGAGGCTACGAGCAGTACTTC
CAISDRSGRGYEQYF
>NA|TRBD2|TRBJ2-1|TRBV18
TGTGCCAGCTCACCACGGTCTAGCGGGAGTTCCTACAATGAGCAGTTCTTC
CASSPRSSGSSYNEQFF
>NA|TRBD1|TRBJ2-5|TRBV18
TGTGCCAGCTCTCCAGACAGGGAAGAGACCCAGTACTTC
CASSPDREETQYF
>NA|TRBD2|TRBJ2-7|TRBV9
TGTGCCAGCAGCCCCTTAGCGGGGGACTACGAGCAGTACTTC
CASSPLAGDYEQYF
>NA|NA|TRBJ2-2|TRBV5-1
TGCGCCAGCAGCTTGGACGGCGGGGAGCTGTTTTTT
CASSLDGGELFF
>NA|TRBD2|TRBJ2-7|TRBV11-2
TGTGCCAGCAGCTTTACCCCCCCGGGAGGAAGCGAGCAGTACTTC
CASSFTPPGGSEQYF
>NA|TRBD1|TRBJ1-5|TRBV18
TGTGCCAGCTCACGGGGACAGTCAAATCAGCCCCAGCATTTT
CASSRGQSNQPQHF
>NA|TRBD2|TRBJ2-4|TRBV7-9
TGTGCCAGCAGCTCAAGACAGGATCTAGCGGGAGCGGAGCAAAACATTCAGTACTTC
CASSSRQDLAGAEQNIQYF